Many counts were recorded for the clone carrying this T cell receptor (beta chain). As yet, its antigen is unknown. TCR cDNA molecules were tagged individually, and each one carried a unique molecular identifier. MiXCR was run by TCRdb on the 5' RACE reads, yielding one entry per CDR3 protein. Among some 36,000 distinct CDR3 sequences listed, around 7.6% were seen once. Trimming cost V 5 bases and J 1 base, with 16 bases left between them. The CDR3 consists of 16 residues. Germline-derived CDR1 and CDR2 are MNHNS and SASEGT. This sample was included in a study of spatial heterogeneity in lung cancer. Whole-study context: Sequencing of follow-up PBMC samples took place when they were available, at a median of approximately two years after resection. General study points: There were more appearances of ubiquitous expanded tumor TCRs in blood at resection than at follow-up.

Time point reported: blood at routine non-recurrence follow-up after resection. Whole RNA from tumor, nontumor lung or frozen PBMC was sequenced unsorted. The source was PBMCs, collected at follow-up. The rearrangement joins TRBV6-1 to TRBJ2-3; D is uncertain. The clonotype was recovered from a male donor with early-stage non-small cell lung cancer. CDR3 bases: TGTGCCAGCAGTACGAGAACCATACTTCGCACAGATACGCAGTATTTT. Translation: CASSTRTILRTDTQYF.